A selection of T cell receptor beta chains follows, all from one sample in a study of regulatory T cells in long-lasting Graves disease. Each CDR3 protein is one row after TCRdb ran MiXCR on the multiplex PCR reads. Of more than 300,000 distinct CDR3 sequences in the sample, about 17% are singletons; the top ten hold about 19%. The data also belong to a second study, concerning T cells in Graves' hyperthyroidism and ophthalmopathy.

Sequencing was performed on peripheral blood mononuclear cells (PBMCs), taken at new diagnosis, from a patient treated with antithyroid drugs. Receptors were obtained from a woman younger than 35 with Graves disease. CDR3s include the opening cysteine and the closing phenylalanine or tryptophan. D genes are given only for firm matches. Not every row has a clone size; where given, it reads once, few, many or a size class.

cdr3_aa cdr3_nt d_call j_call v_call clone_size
CASSPAGVFHNEQFF TGTGCCAGCAGCCCGGCAGGGGTATTCCACAATGAGCAGTTCTTC . TRBJ2-1 TRBV3-1 few
CASSPQRAIKITDTQYF TGTGCCAGCAGCCCCCAGCGGGCAATCAAAATCACAGATACGCAGTATTTT . TRBJ2-3 TRBV7-9 many
CSVALAGGGADTQYF TGCAGCGTTGCTTTAGCGGGAGGGGGGGCAGATACGCAGTATTTT TRBD2 TRBJ2-3 TRBV29-1 .
CASSHPPRGEETQYF TGTGCCAGCAGCCACCCTCCGCGGGGGGAAGAGACCCAGTACTTC TRBD2 TRBJ2-5 TRBV3-1 many
CSARGTTGRGTEAFF TGCAGTGCTAGGGGGACCACAGGGAGGGGGACTGAAGCTTTCTTT . TRBJ1-1 TRBV20-1 many
CASSLPGGGNTIYF TGTGCCAGCAGCCTTCCGGGAGGGGGAAACACCATATATTTT . TRBJ1-3 TRBV5-6 .
CASSFDPRTVSYGYTF TGTGCCAGCAGTTTTGATCCCCGGACGGTTAGCTATGGCTACACCTTC . TRBJ1-2 TRBV27 .
CASSELSDRAYEQYF TGTGCCAGCAGTGAACTTAGCGACAGAGCCTACGAGCAGTACTTC . TRBJ2-7 TRBV6-2/TRBV6-3 many
CASSGPGAEAFF TGTGCCAGCAGTGGCCCGGGCGCTGAAGCTTTCTTT . TRBJ1-1 TRBV28 many
CASSNGTSHNEQFF TGTGCCAGCAGCAACGGGACTTCTCACAATGAGCAGTTCTTC . TRBJ2-1 TRBV9 .
CASLWGTSTEAFF TGTGCCAGCTTGTGGGGCACATCCACTGAAGCTTTCTTT . TRBJ1-1 TRBV2 many
CASTPRGQNSPLHF TGTGCCAGTACCCCCCGGGGGCAGAATTCACCCCTCCACTTT . TRBJ1-6 TRBV19 .
CASSLSGRTGELFF TGTGCCAGCAGTTTATCGGGGAGGACCGGGGAGCTGTTTTTT . TRBJ2-2 TRBV28 .
CASSLSVSLSGRSSYEQYF TGTGCCAGCAGTTTATCCGTCTCATTAAGCGGGAGGAGCTCCTACGAGCAGTACTTC TRBD2 TRBJ2-7 TRBV27 many
CASSTTLAGMKRTDTQYF TGTGCCAGCAGCACCACACTAGCGGGGATGAAACGTACAGATACGCAGTATTTT TRBD2 TRBJ2-3 TRBV3-1 many
CASNRDGVSGSYNSPLHF TGTGCCAGCAACCGGGACGGTGTATCCGGGTCCTATAATTCACCCCTCCACTTT . TRBJ1-6 TRBV27 .
CASSTTGNSGANVLTF TGCGCCAGCAGCACGACAGGGAACTCTGGGGCCAACGTCCTGACTTTC TRBD1 TRBJ2-6 TRBV5-1 .
CSARGTGGDEQYF TGCAGTGCTAGGGGGACAGGGGGGGACGAGCAGTACTTC TRBD1 TRBJ2-7 TRBV20-1 many
CASSQDSSYEAFF TGCGCCAGCAGCCAAGATTCATCCTATGAAGCTTTCTTT . TRBJ1-1 TRBV4-1 many
CASSWKPGLADETQYF TGTGCCAGCAGCTGGAAGCCGGGACTAGCGGACGAGACCCAGTACTTC TRBD2 TRBJ2-5 TRBV5-4 .
CASSPGTPWDTGELFF TGTGCCAGCAGCCCCGGGACACCCTGGGACACCGGGGAGCTGTTTTTT . TRBJ2-2 TRBV3-1 many
CASSAQTGGFTDTQYF TGTGCCAGCAGCGCCCAGACCGGGGGATTCACAGATACGCAGTATTTT . TRBJ2-3 TRBV9 few
CASSFQVSLAEQYF TGTGCCAGCAGTTTCCAAGTCTCCTTGGCCGAGCAGTACTTC . TRBJ2-7 TRBV12-3/TRBV12-4 many
CATSRGTGPSTDTQYF TGTGCCACCAGCAGAGGGACAGGACCTAGCACAGATACGCAGTATTTT TRBD1 TRBJ2-3 TRBV15 few
CASSVGLASYNEQFF TGTGCCAGCAGTGTAGGCCTAGCGAGTTACAATGAGCAGTTCTTC . TRBJ2-1 TRBV2 many
CASSKQGRGNIQYF TGCGCCAGCAGCAAACAGGGCCGGGGAAACATTCAGTACTTC . TRBJ2-4 TRBV10-2 many
CASSPGQGDSETQYF TGCGCCAGCAGTCCGGGACAGGGGGATTCGGAGACCCAGTACTTC TRBD1 TRBJ2-5 TRBV10-1 many
CASSRGLAGVAYEQYF TGTGCCAGCAGCCGCGGACTAGCGGGAGTCGCATACGAGCAGTACTTC TRBD2 TRBJ2-7 TRBV28 .
CASSLRPSSVEAYNEQFF TGTGCCAGCAGCTTAAGGCCCTCTAGCGTTGAAGCCTACAATGAGCAGTTCTTC . TRBJ2-1 TRBV11-2 many
CATSRPSGDDTYEPYF TGTGCCACCAGCAGACCCAGCGGGGACGATACCTACGAGCCGTACTTC TRBD2 TRBJ2-7 TRBV15 .
CASSLDSRSGRDTGELFF TGTGCCAGCAGCTTAGATTCGAGGAGCGGGAGGGACACCGGGGAGCTGTTTTTT TRBD2 TRBJ2-2 TRBV11-2 many
CASSLLPSGAYEQYF TGTGCCAGCAGCTTGTTGCCTAGCGGAGCCTACGAGCAGTACTTC TRBD2 TRBJ2-7 TRBV5-4 .
CASSLFSGQGYNSPLHF TGTGCCAGCAGTTTGTTCTCGGGACAGGGGTATAATTCACCCCTCCACTTT TRBD1 TRBJ1-6 TRBV28 many
CASNFGENEQFF TGTGCCAGCAATTTCGGGGAGAATGAGCAGTTCTTC . TRBJ2-1 TRBV7-8 .
CASSQAVSYEQYF TGTGCCAGCAGCCAAGCAGTCTCCTACGAGCAGTACTTC . TRBJ2-7 TRBV3-1 many
CASSPRGYRTAQETQYF TGTGCCAGCAGCCCGAGGGGGTATCGGACAGCCCAAGAGACCCAGTACTTC . TRBJ2-5 TRBV14 many
CASSLIPGRLWEQFF TGTGCCAGCAGCTTAATTCCAGGGCGTTTATGGGAGCAGTTCTTC . TRBJ2-1 TRBV7-3 many
CASSQGPGYEQYF TGCGCCAGCAGCCAAGGGCCAGGCTACGAGCAGTACTTC . TRBJ2-7 TRBV4-1 once
CAWSVDGPFVTF TGTGCCTGGAGTGTAGACGGCCCCTTTGTGACCTTC . TRBJ1-2 TRBV30 many
CASSPHLPGAGANVLTF TGTGCCAGCAGCCCACATTTGCCGGGGGCAGGGGCCAACGTCCTGACTTTC . TRBJ2-6 TRBV11-2 many
CASTQGATEAFF TGTGCCAGCACCCAGGGCGCCACTGAAGCTTTCTTT . TRBJ1-1 TRBV6-1 many
CASSEDGGEQFF TGTGCCAGCAGTGAAGATGGAGGGGAGCAGTTCTTC . TRBJ2-1 TRBV2 many
CASSLRHPGTDTQYF TGTGCCAGCAGCTTAAGACATCCGGGAACAGATACGCAGTATTTT . TRBJ2-3 TRBV11-2 many
CASSPENRVVTGYTF TGTGCCAGCAGTCCAGAAAACAGGGTAGTGACTGGCTACACCTTC . TRBJ1-2 TRBV12-3/TRBV12-4 few
CASILTRGETQYF TGTGCCAGCATTCTGACTAGGGGAGAGACCCAGTACTTC . TRBJ2-5 TRBV2 few
CSARDYRGKETQYF TGCAGTGCTAGAGATTACAGGGGGAAAGAGACCCAGTACTTC TRBD1 TRBJ2-5 TRBV20-1 many
CASTQTSGRGETQYF TGTGCCAGCACTCAAACTAGCGGGAGAGGGGAGACCCAGTACTTC TRBD2 TRBJ2-5 TRBV6-1 many
CASSVEFLANYGYTF TGTGCCAGCAGTGTCGAGTTTCTAGCTAACTATGGCTACACCTTC . TRBJ1-2 TRBV2 many
CASAIKDEQYF TGTGCCAGTGCAATCAAGGACGAGCAGTACTTC . TRBJ2-7 TRBV2 many
CASRGGPLGTEAFF TGTGCCAGCAGGGGGGGGCCCTTGGGTACTGAAGCTTTCTTT . TRBJ1-1 TRBV12-3/TRBV12-4 .
CSGAGTSGTSSYEQYF TGCAGCGGGGCGGGGACTAGCGGGACGTCCTCCTACGAGCAGTACTTC TRBD2 TRBJ2-7 TRBV20-1 many
CSASLRLDTQYF TGCAGTGCTAGCCTCCGATTAGATACGCAGTATTTT . TRBJ2-3 TRBV20-1 many
CSVGRSDEQFF TGCAGCGTTGGCAGGTCCGATGAGCAGTTCTTC . TRBJ2-1 TRBV29-1 few
CASSLDLASGSNEQFF TGTGCCAGCAGCTTAGATTTGGCTAGCGGGAGCAATGAGCAGTTCTTC TRBD2 TRBJ2-1 TRBV11-3 many
CASSVRGRGSQPQHF TGTGCCAGCAGCGTACGGGGGCGCGGGAGTCAGCCCCAGCATTTT . TRBJ1-5 TRBV9 many
CASRRLAGGNEQFF TGTGCCAGTAGACGACTAGCGGGAGGAAACGAGCAGTTCTTC TRBD2 TRBJ2-1 TRBV19 few
CASSDVGAYEQYF TGTGCCAGCAGTGACGTGGGAGCCTACGAGCAGTACTTC . TRBJ2-7 TRBV2 many
CSVRTGGSGYTF TGCAGCGTTCGTACAGGAGGCTCTGGCTACACCTTC . TRBJ1-2 TRBV29-1 .
CASSYPGQGADEQYF TGTGCCAGCAGCTACCCGGGACAGGGGGCCGACGAGCAGTACTTC TRBD1 TRBJ2-7 TRBV6-1 many
CSVGDRGGTEAFF TGCAGCGTGGGGGACAGGGGAGGCACTGAAGCTTTCTTT TRBD1 TRBJ1-1 TRBV29-1 .